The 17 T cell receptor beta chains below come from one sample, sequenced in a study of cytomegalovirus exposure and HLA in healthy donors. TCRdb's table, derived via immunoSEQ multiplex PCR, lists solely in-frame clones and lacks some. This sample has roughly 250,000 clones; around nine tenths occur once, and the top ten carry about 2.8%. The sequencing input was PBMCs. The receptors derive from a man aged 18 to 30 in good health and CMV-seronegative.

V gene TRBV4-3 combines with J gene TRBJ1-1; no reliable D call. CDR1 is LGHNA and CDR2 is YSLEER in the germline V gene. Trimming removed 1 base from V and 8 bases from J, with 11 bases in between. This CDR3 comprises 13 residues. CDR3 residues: CASSQGLREEAFF. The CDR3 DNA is TGCGCCAGCAGCCAAGGGCTACGGGAGGAAGCTTTCTTT.

CDR3 sequence: CASSEFFRGREKLFF. For the CDR3, the DNA is TGTGCCAGCAGTGAATTTTTCAGGGGGAGAGAAAAACTGTTTTTT. J is TRBJ1-4 and V is TRBV25-1; 7 bases fit TRBD1. Per the germline V gene, CDR1 is MGHDK and CDR2 is SYGVNS. The CDR3 runs to 15 residues. V gave up 1 base and J gave up 8 bases; unmatched junction bases: 7.

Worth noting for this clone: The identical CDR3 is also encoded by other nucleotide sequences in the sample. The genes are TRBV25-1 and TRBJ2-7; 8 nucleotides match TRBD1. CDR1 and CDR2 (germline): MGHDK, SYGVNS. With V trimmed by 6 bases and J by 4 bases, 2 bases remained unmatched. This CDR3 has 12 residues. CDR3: CASRQGVYEQYF. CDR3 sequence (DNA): TGTGCCAGCAGACAGGGGGTGTACGAGCAGTACTTC.

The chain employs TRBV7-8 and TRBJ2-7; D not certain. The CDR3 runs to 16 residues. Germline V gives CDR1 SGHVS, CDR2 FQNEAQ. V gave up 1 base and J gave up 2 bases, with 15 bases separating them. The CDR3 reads CASSLVRWNPAYEQYF. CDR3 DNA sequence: TGTGCCAGCAGCTTAGTGCGGTGGAATCCGGCCTACGAGCAGTACTTC.

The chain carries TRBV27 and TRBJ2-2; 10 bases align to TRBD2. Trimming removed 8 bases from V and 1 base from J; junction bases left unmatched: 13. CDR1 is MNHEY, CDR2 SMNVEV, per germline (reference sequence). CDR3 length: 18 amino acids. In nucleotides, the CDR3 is TGTGCCAGCGGATCTCGGCTAGCGGGAGTTAGGAACACCGGGGAGCTGTTTTTT. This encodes CASGSRLAGVRNTGELFF.

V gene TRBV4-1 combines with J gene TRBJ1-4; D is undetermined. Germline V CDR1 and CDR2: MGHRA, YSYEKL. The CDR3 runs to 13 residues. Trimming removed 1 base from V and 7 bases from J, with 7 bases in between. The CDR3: CASSQAPGEKLFF. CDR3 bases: TGCGCCAGCAGCCAAGCTCCGGGTGAAAAACTGTTTTTT.

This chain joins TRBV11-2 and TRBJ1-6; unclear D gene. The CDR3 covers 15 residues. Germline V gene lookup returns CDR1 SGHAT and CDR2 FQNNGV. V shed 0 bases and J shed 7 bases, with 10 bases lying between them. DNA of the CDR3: TGTGCCAGCAGCTTAGAGAGGACGGGAAATTCACCCCTCCACTTT. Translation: CASSLERTGNSPLHF.

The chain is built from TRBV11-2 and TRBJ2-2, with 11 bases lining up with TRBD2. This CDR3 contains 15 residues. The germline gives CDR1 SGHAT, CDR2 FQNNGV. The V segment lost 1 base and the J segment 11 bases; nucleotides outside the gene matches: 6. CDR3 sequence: CASSLVVAGGRELFF. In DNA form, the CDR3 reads TGTGCCAGCAGCTTAGTCGTAGCGGGGGGGCGCGAGCTGTTTTTT.

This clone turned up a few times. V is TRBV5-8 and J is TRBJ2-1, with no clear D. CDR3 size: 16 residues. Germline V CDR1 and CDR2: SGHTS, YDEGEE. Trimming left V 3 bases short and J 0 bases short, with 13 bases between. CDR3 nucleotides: TGTGCCAGCAGCTCGAGGCCTACCCGCTCCTACAATGAGCAGTTCTTC. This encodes CASSSRPTRSYNEQFF.

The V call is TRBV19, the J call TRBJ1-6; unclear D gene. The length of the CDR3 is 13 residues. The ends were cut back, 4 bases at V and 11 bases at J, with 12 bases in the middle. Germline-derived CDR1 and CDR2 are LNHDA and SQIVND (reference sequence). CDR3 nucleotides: TGTGCCAGTAGTAGACTATCCTTACCACCCCTCCACTTT. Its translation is CASSRLSLPPLHF.

This CDR3 is CASSAQGGTEAFF. In DNA form, the CDR3 reads TGTGCCAGCAGTGCCCAGGGGGGCACTGAAGCTTTCTTT. The chain recombines TRBV27 with TRBJ1-1; TRBD1 aligns across 7 bases. Germline-derived CDR1 and CDR2 are MNHEY and SMNVEV (reference sequence). J gave up 4 bases and V 5 bases, and 4 bases lay outside the gene matches. The CDR3 runs 13 residues.

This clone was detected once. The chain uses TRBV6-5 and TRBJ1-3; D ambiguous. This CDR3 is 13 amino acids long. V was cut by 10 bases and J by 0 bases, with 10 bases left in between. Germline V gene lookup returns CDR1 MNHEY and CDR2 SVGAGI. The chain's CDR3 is CANAVYSGNTIYF. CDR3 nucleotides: TGTGCCAATGCGGTCTACTCTGGAAACACCATATATTTT.

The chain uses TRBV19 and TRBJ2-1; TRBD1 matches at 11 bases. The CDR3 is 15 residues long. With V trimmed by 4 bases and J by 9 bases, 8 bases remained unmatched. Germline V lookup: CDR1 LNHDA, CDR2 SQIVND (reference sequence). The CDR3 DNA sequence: TGTGCCAGTAGTACAGGACAGGGGGCGACGGGTGAGCAGTTCTTC. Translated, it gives CASSTGQGATGEQFF.

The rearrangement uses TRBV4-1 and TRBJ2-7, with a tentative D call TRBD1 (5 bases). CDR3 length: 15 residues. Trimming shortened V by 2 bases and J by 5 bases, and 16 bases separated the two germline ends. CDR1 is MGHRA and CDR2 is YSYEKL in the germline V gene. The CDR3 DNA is TGCGCCAGCAGCCAATTGAATCCAGGGCCGGACGAGCAGTACTTC. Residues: CASSQLNPGPDEQYF.

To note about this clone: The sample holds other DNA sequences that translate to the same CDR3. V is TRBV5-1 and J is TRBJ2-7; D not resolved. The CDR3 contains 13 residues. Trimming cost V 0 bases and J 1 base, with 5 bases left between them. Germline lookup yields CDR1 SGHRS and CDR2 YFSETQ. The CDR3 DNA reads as TGCGCCAGCAGCTTGGATTTATCCTACGAGCAGTACTTC. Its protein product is CASSLDLSYEQYF.

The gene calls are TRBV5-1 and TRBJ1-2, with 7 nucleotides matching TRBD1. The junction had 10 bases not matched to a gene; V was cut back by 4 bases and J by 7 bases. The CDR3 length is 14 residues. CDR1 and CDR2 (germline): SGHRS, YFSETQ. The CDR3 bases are TGCGCCAGCAGCGGGGGGACAGCCCCATTTGGCTACACCTTC. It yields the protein CASSGGTAPFGYTF.

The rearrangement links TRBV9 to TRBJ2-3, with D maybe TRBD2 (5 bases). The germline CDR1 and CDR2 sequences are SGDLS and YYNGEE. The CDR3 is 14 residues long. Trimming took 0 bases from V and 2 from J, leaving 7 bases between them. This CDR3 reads CASSVGRDTDTQYF. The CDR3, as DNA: TGTGCCAGCAGCGTAGGACGGGACACAGATACGCAGTATTTT.